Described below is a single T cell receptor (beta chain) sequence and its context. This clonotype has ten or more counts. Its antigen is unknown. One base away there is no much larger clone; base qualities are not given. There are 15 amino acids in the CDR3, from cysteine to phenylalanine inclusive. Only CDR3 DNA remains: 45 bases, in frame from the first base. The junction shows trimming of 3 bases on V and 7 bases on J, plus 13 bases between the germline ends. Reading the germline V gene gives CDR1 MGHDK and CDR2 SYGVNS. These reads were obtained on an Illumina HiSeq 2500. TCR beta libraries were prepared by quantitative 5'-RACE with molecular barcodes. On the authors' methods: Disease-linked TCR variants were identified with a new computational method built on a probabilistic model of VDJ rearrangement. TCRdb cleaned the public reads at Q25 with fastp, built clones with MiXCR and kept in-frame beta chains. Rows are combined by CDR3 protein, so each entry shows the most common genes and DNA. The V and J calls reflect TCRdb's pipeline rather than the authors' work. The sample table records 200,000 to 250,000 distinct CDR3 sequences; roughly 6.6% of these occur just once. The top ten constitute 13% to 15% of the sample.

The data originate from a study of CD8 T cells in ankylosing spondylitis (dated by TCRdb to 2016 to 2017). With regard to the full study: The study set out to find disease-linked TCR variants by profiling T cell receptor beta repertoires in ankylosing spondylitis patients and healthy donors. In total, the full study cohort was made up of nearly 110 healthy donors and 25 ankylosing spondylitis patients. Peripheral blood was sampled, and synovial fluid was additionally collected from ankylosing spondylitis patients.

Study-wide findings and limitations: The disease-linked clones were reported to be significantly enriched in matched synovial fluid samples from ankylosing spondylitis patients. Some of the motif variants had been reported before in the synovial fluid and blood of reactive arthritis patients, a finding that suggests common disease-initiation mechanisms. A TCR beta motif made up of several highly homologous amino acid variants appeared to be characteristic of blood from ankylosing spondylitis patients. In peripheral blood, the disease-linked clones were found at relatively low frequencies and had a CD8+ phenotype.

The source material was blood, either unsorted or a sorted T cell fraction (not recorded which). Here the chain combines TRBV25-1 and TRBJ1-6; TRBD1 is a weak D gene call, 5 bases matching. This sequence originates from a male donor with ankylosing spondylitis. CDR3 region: CASSEWGGINSPLHF. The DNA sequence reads TGTGCCAGCAGTGAGTGGGGGGGGATCAATTCACCCCTCCACTTT.